The 2 T cell receptor beta chains presented below share a single source sample, sequenced in a study of T cells in Graves' hyperthyroidism and ophthalmopathy. RNA transcripts gave rise to amplified TCR beta CDR3 regions. An initial round of RT-PCR targeting the TCR CDR3 relied on the HTBI primer set. TCRdb recomputed calls from the multiplex PCR reads with MiXCR, one row per CDR3 protein. Of about 700,000 distinct CDR3 sequences in the sample, 12% to 15% were seen once. Sequencing was performed on blood. These receptor sequences come from a woman under 30 with Graves' hyperthyroidism.

In its sample, this clonotype was seen many times. The genes are TRBV6-1 and TRBJ1-2; D unresolved. Trimming cost V 5 bases and J 5 bases, with 6 bases left between them. This CDR3 is built from 11 residues. The germline CDR1 and CDR2 sequences are MNHNS and SASEGT. In DNA, the CDR3 is TGTGCCAGCAGTTCCGCATATGGCTACACCTTC. Protein product: CASSSAYGYTF.

As concerns this clonotype: A much more abundant neighbour one base away suggests this may be a read error. The chain employs TRBV10-3 and TRBJ2-1; D tentatively reads TRBD1 or TRBD2 (5 bases each). The CDR3 length is 13 residues. Germline V gives CDR1 ENHRY, CDR2 SYGVKD. CDR3 coding DNA: TGTGCCGTCAGTGAGGGGAATCCGAATGAGCAGTTCTTC. Translation: CAVSEGNPNEQFF.